Reported below is one TCR beta chain. These data originate in a study of cytomegalovirus exposure and HLA in healthy donors. The CDR3 spans 20 residues. Looked up from germline, CDR1 is GTSNPN and CDR2 is SVGIG (reference sequence). V lost 0 bases to trimming and J lost 0 bases; unmatched junction nucleotides: 10. TCRdb keeps only in-frame clones here, not all; method: immunoSEQ multiplex PCR. The table records about 130,000 clones, roughly nine tenths of them present only once. The donors belonged to the approximately 120-subject validation cohort, separate from the approximately 700-subject first cohort.

This TCR derives from a woman aged 18-29 years in good health and CMV-seronegative. The sample consisted of PBMCs. J is TRBJ2-6 and V is TRBV30, with 11 bases fitting TRBD1. The chain's CDR3 is CAWSVSRTGGKISGANVLTF. DNA of the CDR3: TGTGCCTGGAGTGTATCCAGGACAGGGGGCAAAATCTCTGGGGCCAACGTCCTGACTTTC.